These 22 T cell receptor beta chains share one sample of origin, sequenced in a study of shared clonotypes between healthy human individuals. Repertoires were generated with immunoSEQ multiplex PCR, while TCRdb's copy carries only in-frame clones and drops some. The sample holds some 1.1 million clones, approximately 80% seen once. The sequenced sample was memory CD4+ T cells from PBMCs. As for subset: CD45RA-negative fraction. Receptors were obtained from a man younger than 30 in good health. Some clones in this sample may be carry-over from other donors' samples.

In the case of this clone: Other DNA sequences in this specimen translate into the identical CDR3. The J gene is TRBJ1-2, the V gene TRBV15, with a possible D match to TRBD1 (6 bases). The CDR3 is 13 amino acids. V was clipped by 0 bases and J by 5 bases, with 7 bases between them. The germline V gene has CDR1 LNHNV and CDR2 YYDKDF (reference sequence). The CDR3: CATSRDTGYGYTF. CDR3 DNA sequence: TGTGCCACCAGCAGAGATACAGGGTATGGCTACACCTTC.

The chain links TRBV7-2 to TRBJ2-7; 11 nucleotides align to TRBD2. The ends lost 4 bases at V and 0 bases at J; junction bases unmatched: 2. The germline gives CDR1 SGHTA, CDR2 FQGNSA. The CDR3 contains 15 residues. The CDR3: CASSWGTSGSYEQYF. Here the CDR3 DNA reads TGTGCCAGCAGCTGGGGGACTAGCGGCTCCTACGAGCAGTACTTC.

V gene TRBV7-9 combines with J gene TRBJ1-3, with D possibly matching TRBD1 (6 bases). Germline V gene data show CDR1 as SEHNR and CDR2 as FQNEAQ (reference sequence). Trimming stripped 1 base from V and 2 bases from J, with 15 bases between. The CDR3 has 17 amino acids. CDR3 DNA sequence: TGTGCCAGCAGCTTAGGGCCACACAGGGTCGCTGGAAACACCATATATTTT. It codes for CASSLGPHRVAGNTIYF.

The chain couples TRBV28 to TRBJ1-4; TRBD1 matches at 9 bases. Germline CDR1 MDHEN, CDR2 SYDVKM. The CDR3 is 15 residues long. V gave up 6 bases and J gave up 7 bases; unmatched junction bases: 9. DNA of the CDR3: TGTGCCAGCAGATCACCCGGGACAGGGCTTGAAAAACTGTTTTTT. Residues: CASRSPGTGLEKLFF.

A remark on this clone: Other DNA sequences in the sample encode the same CDR3. The chain has TRBV30 and TRBJ2-3; D gene ambiguous. The CDR3 loop spans 11 amino acids. Trimming pared 1 base from V and 1 base from J, leaving 0 bases between. Germline CDR1 reads GTSNPN; CDR2 reads SVGIG (reference sequence). CDR3 region: CAWSGTDTQYF. In DNA form, the CDR3 reads TGTGCCTGGAGTGGCACAGATACGCAGTATTTT.

Here the CDR3 reads CASSPPGFHRFDHF. DNA for the CDR3: TGTGCCAGCAGTCCGCCTGGGTTCCATAGGTTTGACCACTTT. V and J are TRBV28 and TRBJ1-6; no firm D call. The CDR3 loop spans 14 amino acids. Trimming cost V 5 bases and J 18 bases, with 23 bases left between them. Germline assignment: CDR1 MDHEN and CDR2 SYDVKM.

V is TRBV29-1 and J is TRBJ1-3; D remains ambiguous. The CDR3 consists of 12 residues. Trimming pared 7 bases from V and 7 bases from J, leaving 14 bases between. Germline assignment: CDR1 SQVTM and CDR2 ANQGSEA. In DNA form, the CDR3 reads TGCAGCGCCGGACCGAGAGACAACACCATATATTTT. Protein: CSAGPRDNTIYF.

The chain uses TRBV28 and TRBJ2-4; D remains unclear. V was cut by 6 bases and J by 5 bases, with 14 bases left in between. The germline V gene encodes CDR1 MDHEN and CDR2 SYDVKM. The CDR3 runs 14 residues. In DNA, the CDR3 is TGTGCCAGCAGATCCTACCGGGCCCAAAACATTCAGTACTTC. Protein sequence: CASRSYRAQNIQYF.

This sequence joins TRBV27 and TRBJ1-2; 7 bases match TRBD1. V trimming: 3 bases; J trimming: 8 bases; junction bases outside the gene matches: 9. The CDR3 covers 14 residues. Germline-derived CDR1 and CDR2 are MNHEY and SMNVEV (reference sequence). Here the CDR3 DNA reads TGTGCCAGCAGTTTTAGGGACAGCGTGAGGGGCTACACCTTC. Protein product: CASSFRDSVRGYTF.

The rearrangement joins TRBV5-8 to TRBJ2-5; tentatively, D is TRBD1 (6 bases). V was clipped by 5 bases and J by 1 base, with 12 bases between them. The length of the CDR3 is 14 residues. The germline CDR1 and CDR2 sequences are SGHTS and YDEGEE. The CDR3: CASSPPQGQETQYF. CDR3 coding DNA: TGTGCCAGCAGTCCCCCACAGGGCCAAGAGACCCAGTACTTC.

The rearrangement uses TRBV5-1 and TRBJ1-4, with D unclear. The V and J ends lost 0 bases and 8 bases respectively, with 8 bases between them. Germline V CDR1 and CDR2: SGHRS, YFSETQ. This CDR3 spans 13 amino acids. CDR3 sequence reads: CASSLGTDEKLFF. The CDR3 DNA sequence: TGCGCCAGCAGCTTGGGTACAGACGAAAAACTGTTTTTT.

In its sample, this clone was seen a few times. This chain links TRBV2 with TRBJ2-7; D is undetermined. Germline CDR1 SNHLY, CDR2 FYNNEI. The CDR3 runs 12 residues. The V end was cut by 11 bases, the J end by 0 bases, with 11 bases between. CDR3 loop: CASGPSSYEQYF. The CDR3 nucleotides are TGTGCCTCCGGCCCAAGCTCCTACGAGCAGTACTTC.

The chain employs TRBV5-1 and TRBJ2-7; the match to TRBD1 covers 8 bases. This CDR3 spans 13 amino acids. Germline trimming cut 4 bases from V and 7 bases from J; bases unmatched to any gene: 7. Germline CDR1 and CDR2: SGHRS and YFSETQ. CDR3 protein: CASSRGDRQEQYF. In nucleotides, the CDR3 is TGCGCCAGCAGCCGCGGGGACAGGCAGGAGCAGTACTTC.

The table lists this clone with a count of one. This chain joins TRBV18 and TRBJ1-3; D is undetermined. The CDR3 consists of 13 residues. V lost 4 bases and J 4 bases, leaving 8 bases between the germline ends. Germline V lookup: CDR1 KGHSH, CDR2 LQKENI. CDR3 sequence: CASSLIRGNTIYF. The DNA of the CDR3 is TGTGCCAGCTCACTTATACGAGGAAACACCATATATTTT.

This chain links TRBV18 with TRBJ2-3, with 12 bases fitting TRBD2. Trimming at V came to 3 bases and at J to 4 bases, leaving 8 bases not matched to a gene. This CDR3 has 17 amino acids. The germline gives CDR1 KGHSH, CDR2 LQKENI. The CDR3 spells CASSPSRLAGGSDTQYF. DNA of the CDR3: TGTGCCAGCTCACCCTCTCGGCTAGCGGGAGGGTCAGATACGCAGTATTTT.

The chain links TRBV6-1 to TRBJ2-7; 9 bases are shared with TRBD2. This CDR3 is 15 amino acids long. CDR1 and CDR2 from the germline V gene are MNHNS and SASEGT. J gave up 0 bases and V 6 bases, and 6 bases lay outside the gene matches. The CDR3 is CASSSSGSGSYEQYF. CDR3 coding DNA: TGTGCCAGCAGCAGTAGCGGGAGTGGCTCCTACGAGCAGTACTTC.

The CDR3 spells CASSEGQAAFNYGYTF. CDR3 in DNA: TGTGCCAGCAGTGAAGGCCAGGCGGCCTTTAACTATGGCTACACCTTC. The gene calls are TRBV2 and TRBJ1-2; D gene uncertain. CDR3 length equals 16 residues. V lost 1 base and J lost 1, with 13 bases in between. The V gene's germline CDR1 is SNHLY and CDR2 FYNNEI.

The chain is built from TRBV9 and TRBJ2-5; 11 bases fit TRBD1. CDR3 length: 16 amino acids. The germline gives CDR1 SGDLS, CDR2 YYNGEE. V lost 4 bases and J lost 5; bases outside the gene matches: 10. CDR3 in amino acids: CASSTRTGGAGETQYF. DNA of the CDR3: TGTGCCAGCAGCACCCGGACAGGGGGCGCGGGGGAGACCCAGTACTTC. Looking up the rest from reference TRBV9 and TRBJ2-5 gives the full variable domain: DSGVTQTPKHLITATGQRVTLRCSPRSGDLSVYWYQQSLDQGLQFLIQYYNGEERAKGNILERFSAQQFPDLHSELNLSSLELGDSALYFCASSTRTGGAGETQYFGPGTRLLVL.

This clone occurred a few times. This chain uses TRBV5-1 with TRBJ2-1; 7 bases align to TRBD2. The J segment lost 0 bases and the V segment lost 5 bases, leaving 5 bases of the junction unmatched. The germline CDR1 and CDR2 sequences are SGHRS and YFSETQ. The CDR3 is 15 amino acids. For the CDR3, the DNA is TGCGCCAGCAGGGCGGGCGGGAGCTCCTACAATGAGCAGTTCTTC. Protein product: CASRAGGSSYNEQFF.

V and J are TRBV19 and TRBJ2-2; perhaps TRBD2 as D (6 bases). Germline CDR1 and CDR2: LNHDA and SQIVND (reference sequence). The CDR3 covers 14 residues. With 8 bases removed from V and 7 bases from J, the gap between germline ends came to 17 bases. The CDR3 sequence is CASCPMGGVGELFF. DNA for the CDR3: TGTGCCAGTTGCCCGATGGGGGGAGTCGGGGAGCTGTTTTTT.

J is TRBJ1-1 and V is TRBV28; perhaps TRBD1 as D (6 bases). The V and J ends lost 4 bases and 0 bases respectively, with 15 bases between them. The CDR3 has 16 amino acids. In germline, CDR1 is MDHEN, CDR2 SYDVKM. For the CDR3, the DNA is TGTGCCAGCAGTTACCTGACTCAGGGGATGAACACTGAAGCTTTCTTT. Amino acids: CASSYLTQGMNTEAFF.

The chain combines TRBV6-6 with TRBJ2-5; 7 bases line up with TRBD1. TRBJ2-7 explains the end of the DNA better; the J call may be wrong. The V gene's germline CDR1 is MNHNY and CDR2 SVGAGI (reference sequence). CDR3 length: 14 residues. The CDR3 here is CASSSQGSSYEQYF. CDR3 nucleotide sequence: TGTGCCAGCAGTTCACAGGGGAGCTCCTACGAGCAGTACTTC.